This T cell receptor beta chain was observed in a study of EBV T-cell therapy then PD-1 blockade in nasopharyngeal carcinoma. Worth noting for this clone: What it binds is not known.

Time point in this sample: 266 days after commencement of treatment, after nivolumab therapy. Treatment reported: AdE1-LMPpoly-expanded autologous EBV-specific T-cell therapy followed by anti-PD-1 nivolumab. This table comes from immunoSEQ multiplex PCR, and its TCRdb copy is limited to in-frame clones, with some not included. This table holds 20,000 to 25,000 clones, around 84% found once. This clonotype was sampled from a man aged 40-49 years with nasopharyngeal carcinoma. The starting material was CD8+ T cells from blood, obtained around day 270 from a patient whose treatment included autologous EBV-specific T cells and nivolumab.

In DNA form, the CDR3 reads TGTGCCAGCAGTTATGGTTCGGGGTATCAGCCCCAGCATTTT. It translates to CASSYGSGYQPQHF. The chain joins TRBV6-5 to TRBJ1-5; no clear D. CDR1 MNHEY and CDR2 SVGAGI come from the germline V gene. The V end lost 3 bases, the J end lost 5 bases, and 11 bases lay between the germline ends. The CDR3 runs to 14 residues.